The present TCR beta chain was sequenced within a study of T cell responses to AZD1222 COVID-19 vaccine. Study summary: Both about-4-week and about-12-week second-dose recipients were combined.

Concerning this clone itself: The antigen is unknown.

Broader study findings: Possibly, clonal diversity was underestimated; donors were largely white British and included more females. The CD4 TCRs associated with vaccination extended across spike and predominated at 160-218 and 743-854. Among AZD1222 vaccinees, only 5 to 7 were seropositive at baseline.

The CDR3 loop spans 15 amino acids. Germline lookup yields CDR1 SGHTA and CDR2 FQGNSA. V was cut by 5 bases and J by 4 bases, with 18 bases left in between. TCRdb's copy holds only in-frame clones and misses some; the assay was immunoSEQ multiplex PCR. There are fewer than 120,000 clones in the sample; 70% to 90% occur only once, and roughly 3% lies in the top ten. The receptor comes from an adult in good health. This chain joins TRBV7-2 and TRBJ2-7; possible D gene TRBD1, 6 bases. Sequences were derived from peripheral blood, sampled on day 0 of AZD1222 vaccination. CDR3 residues: CASSTEPFTGYEQYF. CDR3 nucleotide sequence: TGTGCCAGCAGCACCGAACCTTTTACAGGGTACGAGCAGTACTTC.